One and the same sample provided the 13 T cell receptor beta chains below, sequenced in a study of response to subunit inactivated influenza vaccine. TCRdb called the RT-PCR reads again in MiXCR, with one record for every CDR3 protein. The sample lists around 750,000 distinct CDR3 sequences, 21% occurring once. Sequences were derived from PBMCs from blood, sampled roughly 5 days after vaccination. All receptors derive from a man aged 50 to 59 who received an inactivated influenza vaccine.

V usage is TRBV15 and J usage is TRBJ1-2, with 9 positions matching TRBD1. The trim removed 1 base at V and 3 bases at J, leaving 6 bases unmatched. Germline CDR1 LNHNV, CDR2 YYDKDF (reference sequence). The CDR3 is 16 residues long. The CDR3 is CATSRAGTGQDYGYTF. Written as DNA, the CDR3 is TGTGCCACCAGCAGAGCGGGGACAGGGCAGGACTATGGCTACACCTTC.

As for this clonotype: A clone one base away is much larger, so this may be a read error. This chain's CDR3 is CASSTAQGTQYF. Here the CDR3 DNA reads TGTGCCAGCAGTACAGCCCAAGGCACGCAGTATTTT. The chain links TRBV12-3 or TRBV12-4 to TRBJ2-3; D is unresolved. With 5 bases removed from V and 9 bases from J, the gap between germline ends came to 12 bases. The CDR3 extends over 12 amino acids.

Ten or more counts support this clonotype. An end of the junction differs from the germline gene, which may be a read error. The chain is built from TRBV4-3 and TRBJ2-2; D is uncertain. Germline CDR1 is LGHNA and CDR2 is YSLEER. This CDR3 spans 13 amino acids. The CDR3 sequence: CASSQGLTGELFF. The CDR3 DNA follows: TGTGCCAGCAGCCAAGGTCTGACCGGGGAGCTGTTTTTT.

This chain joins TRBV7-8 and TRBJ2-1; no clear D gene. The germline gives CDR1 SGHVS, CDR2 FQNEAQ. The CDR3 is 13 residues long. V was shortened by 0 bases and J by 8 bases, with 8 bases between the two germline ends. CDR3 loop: CASSLAGFDEQFF. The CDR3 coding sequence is TGTGCCAGCAGCTTAGCGGGGTTCGATGAGCAGTTCTTC. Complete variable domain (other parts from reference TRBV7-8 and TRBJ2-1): GAGVSQSPRYKVAKRGQDVALRCDPISGHVSLFWYQQALGQGPEFLTYFQNEAQLDKSGLPSDRFFAERPEGSVSTLKIQRTQQEDSAVYLCASSLAGFDEQFFGPGTRLTVL.

CDR3 nucleotide sequence: TGTGCCAGCAGCCCCAACCTCATCGAGCAGTACTTC. This gives the protein CASSPNLIEQYF. The V gene is TRBV11-2, the J gene TRBJ2-7, with D unclear. This CDR3 region has 12 residues. V lost 5 bases and J lost 6, with 11 bases in between. Germline assignment: CDR1 SGHAT and CDR2 FQNNGV. Combining the CDR3 with reference TRBV11-2 and TRBJ2-7 gives the whole variable domain EAGVAQSPRYKIIEKRQSVAFWCNPISGHATLYWYQQILGQGPKLLIQFQNNGVVDDSQLPKDRFSAERLKGVDSTLKIQPAKLEDSAVYLCASSPNLIEQYFGPGTRLTVT.

The CDR3, as DNA: TGTGCCAGCAGCCAAGAATGGAAGGGTTCCTACGAGCAGTACTTC. It yields the protein CASSQEWKGSYEQYF. The genes are TRBV4-2 and TRBJ2-7; D ambiguous. The CDR3 is 15 amino acids. The V gene lost 0 bases and the J gene lost 1 base, with 10 bases spanning the gap. Germline V gene data show CDR1 as LGHNA and CDR2 as YNFKEQ.

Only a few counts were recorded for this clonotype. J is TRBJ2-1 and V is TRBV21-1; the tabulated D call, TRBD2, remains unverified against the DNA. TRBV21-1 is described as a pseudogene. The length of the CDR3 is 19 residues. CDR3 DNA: TGTGCCAGCAGCCCGCGACTAGCGGGAGGGCCGGGCGGCTACAATGAGCAGTTCTTC. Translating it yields CASSPRLAGGPGGYNEQFF.

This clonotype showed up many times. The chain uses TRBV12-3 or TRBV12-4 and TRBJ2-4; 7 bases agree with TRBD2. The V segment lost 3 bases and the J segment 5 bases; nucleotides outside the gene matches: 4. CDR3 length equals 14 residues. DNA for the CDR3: TGTGCCAGCAGTTTGGGGGGGTTCCAAAACATTCAGTACTTC. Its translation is CASSLGGFQNIQYF.

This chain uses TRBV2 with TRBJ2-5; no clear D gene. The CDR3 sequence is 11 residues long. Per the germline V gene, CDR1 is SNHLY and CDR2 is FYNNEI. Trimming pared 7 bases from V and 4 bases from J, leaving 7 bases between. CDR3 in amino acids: CASIGPETQYF. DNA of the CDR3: TGTGCCAGCATAGGTCCAGAGACCCAGTACTTC.

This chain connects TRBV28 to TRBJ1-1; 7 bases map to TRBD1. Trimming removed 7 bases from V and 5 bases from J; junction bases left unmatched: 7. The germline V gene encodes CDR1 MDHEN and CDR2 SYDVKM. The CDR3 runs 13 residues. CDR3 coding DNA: TGTGCCAGCATTAACCCACAGGGGACTGAAGCTTTCTTT. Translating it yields CASINPQGTEAFF.

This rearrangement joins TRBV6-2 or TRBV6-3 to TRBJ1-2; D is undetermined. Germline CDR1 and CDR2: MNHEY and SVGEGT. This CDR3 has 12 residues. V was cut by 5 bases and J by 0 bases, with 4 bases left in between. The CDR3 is CASSRPNYGYTF. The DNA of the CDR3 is TGTGCCAGCAGTCGACCTAACTATGGCTACACCTTC.

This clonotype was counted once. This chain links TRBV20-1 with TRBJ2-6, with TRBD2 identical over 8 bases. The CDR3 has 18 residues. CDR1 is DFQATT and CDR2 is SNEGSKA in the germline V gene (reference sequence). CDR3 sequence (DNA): TGCAGCTTATGGGGCCTGGCGGGGGGCCCCTCTGGGGCCAACGTCCTGACTTTC. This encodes CSLWGLAGGPSGANVLTF.

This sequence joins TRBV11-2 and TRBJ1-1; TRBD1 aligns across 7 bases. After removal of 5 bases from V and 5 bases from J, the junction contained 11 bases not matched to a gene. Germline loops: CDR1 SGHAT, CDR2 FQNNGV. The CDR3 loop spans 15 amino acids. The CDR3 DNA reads TGTGCCAGCAGCCCTGACAGGGTTGGGTGGACTGAAGCTTTCTTT. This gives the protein CASSPDRVGWTEAFF.